The source of this TCR beta chain is a study of regulatory T cells in long-lasting Graves disease. Trimming took 3 bases from V and 0 from J, leaving 5 bases between them. This CDR3 comprises 13 residues. CDR1 and CDR2 from the germline V gene are MGHRA and YSYEKL. Stated time point: newly diagnosed GD, antithyroid drugs for less than 3 months. PBMC RNA was the source of the TCR library. A blood draw put about 8.2 milliliters of peripheral blood into EDTA tubes. This clonotype was observed at least ten times. No antigen is known for it. Study findings and constraints: Less diverse TCR repertoires were seen in persistent Graves' patients than in newly diagnosed ones.

To make TCR beta libraries, researchers used iRepertoire HTBI primers and Arm-PCR of CDR3 regions. A single record per CDR3 protein comes from TCRdb applying MiXCR to the multiplex PCR reads. The sample carries about 400,000 distinct CDR3 sequences, roughly 16% recorded once. These sequences were also reported in another study, on T cells in Graves' hyperthyroidism and ophthalmopathy. That work contributes: HTBI primers drove first-round RT-PCR of the TCR CDR3. Blood also carried most thyroid clonotypes expanded above 0.001.

The chain carries TRBV4-1 and TRBJ2-5; D remains ambiguous. This sample comprised peripheral blood mononuclear cells (PBMCs), obtained at new diagnosis, from a patient treated with antithyroid drugs. This sequence originates from a woman aged 18-30 years with Graves disease. CDR3 amino acids: CASSHPNQETQYF. The CDR3 DNA reads TGCGCCAGCAGCCATCCAAACCAAGAGACCCAGTACTTC.